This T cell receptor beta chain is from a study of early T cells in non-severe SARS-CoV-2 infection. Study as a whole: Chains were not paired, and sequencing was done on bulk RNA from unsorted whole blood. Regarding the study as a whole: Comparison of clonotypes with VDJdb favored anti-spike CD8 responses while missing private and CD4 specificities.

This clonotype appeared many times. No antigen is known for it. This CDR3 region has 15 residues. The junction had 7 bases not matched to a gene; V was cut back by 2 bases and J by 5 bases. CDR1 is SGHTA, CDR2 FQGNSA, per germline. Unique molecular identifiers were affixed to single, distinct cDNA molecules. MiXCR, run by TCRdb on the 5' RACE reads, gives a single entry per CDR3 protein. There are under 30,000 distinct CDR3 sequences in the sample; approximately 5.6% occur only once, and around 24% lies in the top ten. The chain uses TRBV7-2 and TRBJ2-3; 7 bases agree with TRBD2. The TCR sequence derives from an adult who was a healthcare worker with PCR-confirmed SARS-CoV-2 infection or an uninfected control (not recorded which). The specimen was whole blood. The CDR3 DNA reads TGTGCCAGCAGCTTATGGGCTAGCGGAATAGATACGCAGTATTTT. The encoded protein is CASSLWASGIDTQYF.